The source of this T cell receptor (beta chain) is a study of blood T cell repertoires in COVID-19. On the study more broadly: PBMCs, B-cell-depleted T cells, or T cells provided the cDNA or gDNA that made up the material.

Source study methods: Reference gene primers were amplified, and this amplification served to estimate nucleated cell counts. Only in-frame clones appear in the TCRdb table, and some are missing; sequencing was by immunoSEQ multiplex PCR. V and J calls and clone size are those listed in that table; D and trimming were worked out from the DNA. Found here are almost 400,000 clones, around 87% of them singletons; the top ten hold about 2%. The junction had 7 bases not matched to a gene; V was cut back by 5 bases and J by 4 bases. There are 15 residues in the CDR3. The germline V gene has CDR1 SGHNT and CDR2 YENEEA. This clone was counted ten times or more.

This sequence originates from a woman in her sixties with COVID-19, enrolled during active disease. Material: peripheral blood. This chain links TRBV11-3 with TRBJ2-2, with 7 bases matching TRBD1. In nucleotides, the CDR3 is TGTGCCAGCAGCCTCAATAGGGGGCTCACCGGGGAGCTGTTTTTT. Amino acids: CASSLNRGLTGELFF.